This entry is about one TCR beta chain. The antigen is undetermined. The sample belongs to a study of cytomegalovirus exposure and HLA in healthy donors. About the research overall: Early released data had around 89 million unique TCRs, all coming from HLA-typed donors. Study conclusions and caveats: Earlier analysis found most TCR beta V segments productive about 87% or about 30% of the time.

The PCR ran on 60 Vbeta and 13 Jbeta primers. Method: immunoSEQ multiplex PCR; TCRdb's copy keeps in-frame clones and lacks some. The data show approximately 110,000 clones, about 68% seen once. The CDR3 runs to 14 residues. In germline, CDR1 is SGHDT, CDR2 YYEEEE. With 0 bases clipped from V and 7 bases from J, the junction kept 6 bases outside the gene matches. This rearrangement joins TRBV5-6 to TRBJ1-2, with 7 bases fitting TRBD1. The material sequenced was PBMCs. This sequence originates from a man aged 25 to 45 in good health and CMV-seropositive. The DNA of the CDR3 is TGTGCCAGCAGCTTGGAGGGGGCAGGCATTGGCTACACCTTC. Protein sequence: CASSLEGAGIGYTF.